This T cell receptor (beta chain) is drawn from a study of cytotoxic CD8 clonotypes in ibrutinib-treated CLL. General study results and limits: At baseline, clonality was higher than in age-matched healthy donors and correlated with CD8+ counts. Public clonotypes were rare and shrank or held steady on treatment.

As concerns this clone: No antigen is known for it.

The planned depth of sequencing spanned 1 in 200,000 to 1 in 1 million T cells. Sequenced by immunoSEQ multiplex PCR; TCRdb stores in-frame clones only, minus some. This sample yields tens of thousands of clones, of which approximately 90% are seen a single time; just over 3% belongs to the top ten. V shed 2 bases, J shed 4 bases, and the junction held 1 base outside the gene matches. The CDR3 covers 15 residues. CDR1 SGHTA and CDR2 FQGTGA come from the germline V gene. The TCR comes from a human donor with chronic lymphocytic leukemia. The sequencing used PBMCs, collected after 12 months of ibrutinib treatment. The V call is TRBV7-3, the J call TRBJ2-1, with 11 bases fitting TRBD2. In DNA, the CDR3 is TGTGCCAGCAGCTTAGGGACTAGCGGATACAATGAGCAGTTCTTC. Protein product: CASSLGTSGYNEQFF.